The clone carrying this T cell receptor beta chain showed up just a few times. Its antigen is unknown. The sample originates from a study of early T cells in non-severe SARS-CoV-2 infection. Study details: Chains were not paired, and sequencing was done on bulk RNA from unsorted whole blood. Study observations and caveats: Database matching using VDJdb favored anti-spike CD8 responses, with private and CD4 specificities left missing.

As part of library construction, unique molecular identifiers were attached to individual cDNA molecules. TCRdb reprocessed the 5' RACE reads via MiXCR and lists one record per CDR3 protein. The sample contains about 130,000 distinct CDR3 sequences, 14% to 15% of which appear only once. V lost 5 bases and J 6 bases, leaving 22 bases between the germline ends. This CDR3 contains 16 residues. CDR1 is KGHSH and CDR2 is LQKENI in the germline V gene. This receptor was taken from an adult who was a healthcare worker with PCR-confirmed SARS-CoV-2 infection or an uninfected control (not recorded which). Sequenced input: whole blood. V gene TRBV18 combines with J gene TRBJ1-2; D unclear. The CDR3 DNA sequence: TGTGCCAGCTCAATGGAAAGGGCTCGCGGGCCAGATGGCTACACCTTC. This gives the protein CASSMERARGPDGYTF.